This T cell receptor beta chain was sequenced during a study of blood T cell repertoires in COVID-19. Study as a whole: T cells, B-cell-depleted T cells, or PBMCs provided the cDNA or gDNA that served as material.

The Seattle patients, enrolled during active infection, were followed longitudinally. Authors' data handling: Estimation of nucleated cell counts was performed using reference gene primer amplification. TCRdb keeps only in-frame clones here, not all; method: immunoSEQ multiplex PCR. V, J and clone size are those of that table, while D and trimming were read from the DNA. The table has about 230,000 clones, around 84% seen once; the top ten hold 11%. This clone was counted once. Source material: peripheral blood. This TCR derives from a man in his fifties with COVID-19, enrolled during active disease.

The CDR3 bases are TGTGCCAGTAGTATAGTTTCGGGACTCCTCACAGATACGCAGTATTTT. It is translated as CASSIVSGLLTDTQYF. This chain joins TRBV19 and TRBJ2-3; TRBD2 might be the D (6 bases). Germline values: CDR1 LNHDA, CDR2 SQIVND (reference sequence). The CDR3 loop spans 16 amino acids. V lost 1 base, J lost 2 bases, and 13 bases lay in between.